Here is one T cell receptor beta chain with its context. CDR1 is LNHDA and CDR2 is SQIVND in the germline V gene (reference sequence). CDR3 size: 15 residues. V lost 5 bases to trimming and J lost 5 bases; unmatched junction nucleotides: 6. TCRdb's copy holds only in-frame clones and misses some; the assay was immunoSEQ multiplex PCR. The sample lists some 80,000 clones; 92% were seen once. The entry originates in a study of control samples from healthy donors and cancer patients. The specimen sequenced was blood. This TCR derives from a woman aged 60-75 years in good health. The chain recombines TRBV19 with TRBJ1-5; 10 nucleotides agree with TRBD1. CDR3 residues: CASSRDRGFDQPQHF. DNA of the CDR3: TGTGCCAGTAGTCGGGACAGGGGTTTCGATCAGCCCCAGCATTTT.